What follows are 9 T cell receptor beta chains derived from one specimen sequenced in a study of blood T cell repertoires in COVID-19. Here immunoSEQ multiplex PCR was the method, and the copy in TCRdb shows in-frame clones only, minus some. This table holds roughly 230,000 clones, 75% to 85% found once. Sequencing was performed on peripheral blood. The receptors come from a man aged 50 to 59 with COVID-19, enrolled during active disease.

The genes are TRBV2 and TRBJ2-7; TRBD1 aligns across 8 bases. The CDR3 loop spans 13 amino acids. V lost 6 bases to trimming and J lost 5 bases; unmatched junction nucleotides: 6. Germline CDR1 is SNHLY and CDR2 is FYNNEI. CDR3 protein: CASRVDRANEQYF. The CDR3 DNA sequence: TGTGCCAGCAGGGTGGACAGGGCCAACGAGCAGTACTTC. Combining the CDR3 with reference TRBV2 and TRBJ2-7 gives the whole variable domain EPEVTQTPSHQVTQMGQEVILRCVPISNHLYFYWYRQILGQKVEFLVSFYNNEISEKSEIFDDQFSVERPDGSNFTLKIRSTKLEDSAMYFCASRVDRANEQYFGPGTRLTVT.

J is TRBJ1-4 and V is TRBV30; D remains ambiguous. Germline V lookup: CDR1 GTSNPN, CDR2 SVGIG (reference sequence). The germline V and J ends were trimmed by 3 bases and 4 bases, with 3 bases remaining between them. This CDR3 contains 11 residues. CDR3 bases: TGTGCCTGGAGCCGTAATGAAAAACTGTTTTTT. Amino acid sequence: CAWSRNEKLFF.

The rearrangement links TRBV20-1 to TRBJ2-7; D not certain. Trimming removed 3 bases at V and 6 bases at J, with 9 bases between. The V gene's germline CDR1 is DFQATT and CDR2 SNEGSKA (reference sequence). The CDR3 consists of 11 residues. CDR3 bases: TGCAGTGCTAGGCGCTCTTCCGAGCAGTACTTC. Encoded protein: CSARRSSEQYF.

The chain is built from TRBV7-8 and TRBJ1-1, with TRBD1 identical over 11 bases. Per germline, CDR1 SGHVS and CDR2 FQNEAQ. This CDR3 spans 17 amino acids. The V segment lost 2 bases and the J segment 4 bases; nucleotides outside the gene matches: 9. The CDR3 region is CASSLIGTGGVRTEAFF. In DNA, the CDR3 is TGTGCCAGCAGCTTAATAGGGACAGGGGGGGTGCGCACTGAAGCTTTCTTT.

The chain links TRBV5-1 to TRBJ1-4; 11 bases are shared with TRBD1. Trimming cost V 0 bases and J 10 bases; bases outside gene matches: 5. The CDR3 runs 15 residues. In germline, CDR1 is SGHRS, CDR2 YFSETQ. CDR3 protein: CASSLADRGPGKLFF. CDR3 nucleotides: TGCGCCAGCAGCTTGGCGGACAGGGGGCCTGGAAAACTGTTTTTT. Full variable domain (rest looked up from reference TRBV5-1 and TRBJ1-4): KAGVTQTPRYLIKTRGQQVTLSCSPISGHRSVSWYQQTPGQGLQFLFEYFSETQRNKGNFPGRFSGRQFSNSRSEMNVSTLELGDSALYLCASSLADRGPGKLFFGSGTQLSVL.

The rearrangement joins TRBV28 to TRBJ1-5, with 8 bases identical to TRBD1. The germline CDR1 and CDR2 sequences are MDHEN and SYDVKM. The CDR3 has 16 residues. The J segment lost 2 bases and the V segment lost 4 bases, leaving 7 bases of the junction unmatched. CDR3 loop: CASSSPGQGRNQPQHF. The CDR3 DNA reads TGTGCCAGCAGTTCCCCCGGACAGGGTCGCAATCAGCCCCAGCATTTT.

This clone was detected a few times. The chain has TRBV2 and TRBJ2-2; TRBD1 aligns across 9 bases. CDR3 size: 16 residues. CDR1 and CDR2 (germline): SNHLY, FYNNEI. With 7 bases clipped from V and 4 bases from J, the junction kept 10 bases outside the gene matches. Here the CDR3 reads CASTEWGQGLTGELFF. The CDR3, as DNA: TGTGCCAGCACCGAATGGGGACAGGGTCTCACCGGGGAGCTGTTTTTT.

This sequence joins TRBV4-1 and TRBJ1-2, with D perhaps matching TRBD1 (6 bases). CDR3 size: 13 residues. Trimming took 5 bases from V and 8 from J, leaving 15 bases between them. CDR1 and CDR2 from the germline V gene are MGHRA and YSYEKL. CDR3: CASSKTGPQGYTF. The CDR3 DNA is TGCGCCAGCAGCAAAACAGGGCCACAAGGCTACACCTTC.

The V call is TRBV7-5, the J call TRBJ2-3; TRBD2, the table's D call, lacks a check against the DNA. TRBV7-5 is shown as a pseudogene. There are 12 residues in the CDR3. The CDR3 region has the DNA TGTGCCAGGAGTAGTGTCCTGGATACGCAGTATTTT. Translation gives CARSSVLDTQYF.